A selection of T cell receptor beta chains follows, all from one sample in a study of blood T cell repertoires in COVID-19. This table comes from immunoSEQ multiplex PCR, and its TCRdb copy is limited to in-frame clones, with some not included. The sample has approximately 120,000 clones; 75% to 90% are singletons. The specimen was peripheral blood. The receptors here all came from a woman aged 45-65 years with acute or convalescent COVID-19. Both conserved end residues are part of each CDR3. A D gene is named only where the DNA matches it firmly.

CDR3: CASSPGTGGFNEQFF; D: TRBD1; J: TRBJ2-1; V: TRBV7-3
CDR3: CASQNGQGSGNTIYF; D: NA; J: TRBJ1-3; V: TRBV5-1
CDR3: CASSTRHRDTEAFF; D: NA; J: TRBJ1-1; V: TRBV9
CDR3: CASSSPSDGWDYEQYF; D: NA; J: TRBJ2-7; V: TRBV28
CDR3: CATSAARSGNTIYF; D: NA; J: TRBJ1-3; V: TRBV11-2
CDR3: CASSLALGVANTEAFF; D: NA; J: TRBJ1-1; V: TRBV28
CDR3: CSAGGGLGYTF; D: NA; J: TRBJ1-2; V: TRBV29-1
CDR3: CASSTYSNQPQHF; D: NA; J: TRBJ1-5; V: TRBV2
CDR3: CASSTQTGADTEAFF; D: TRBD1; J: TRBJ1-1; V: TRBV18
CDR3: CASGDFVPQHF; D: NA; J: TRBJ1-5; V: TRBV19
CDR3: CASRQGNSPLHF; D: TRBD1; J: TRBJ1-6; V: TRBV6-5
CDR3: CAWRRAGNTEAFF; D: NA; J: TRBJ1-1; V: TRBV30
CDR3: CASRLDSLTGELFF; D: NA; J: TRBJ2-2; V: TRBV5-1
CDR3: CASSPTDRPSSEAFF; D: NA; J: TRBJ1-1; V: TRBV18
CDR3: CASSPRDRYEQYF; D: NA; J: TRBJ2-7; V: TRBV28
CDR3: CASTEEVNQPQHF; D: NA; J: TRBJ1-5; V: TRBV2
CDR3: CASSLAGVNTGELFF; D: NA; J: TRBJ2-2; V: TRBV5-1
CDR3: CASGEQTVNYGYTF; D: NA; J: TRBJ1-2; V: TRBV6-5
CDR3: CASTLAGGPVGETQYF; D: TRBD2; J: TRBJ2-5; V: TRBV7-9
CDR3: CASSTLQGPNSPLHF; D: NA; J: TRBJ1-6; V: TRBV11-2
CDR3: CASSMGGFGQEKLFF; D: NA; J: TRBJ1-4; V: TRBV19